This T cell receptor (beta chain) is from a study of identical twins. In this sample, this clonotype turned up many times. The antigen remains undetermined. Germline assignment: CDR1 MNHEY and CDR2 SVGAGI. The V gene end was trimmed by 4 bases and the J gene end by 0 bases; junction bases not matched to a gene: 7. CDR3 length: 16 residues. TCRdb passed the 5' RACE reads through MiXCR, listing each CDR3 protein once. The profile covers 640,000 or so distinct CDR3 sequences, with 6.1% appearing a single time and around 1.9% taken by the ten largest. Broader study findings: Beta clonotypes that were abundant in cord blood contained fewer insertions, a pattern absent from memory repertoires.

Material for sequencing was naive T cells sorted from blood. This receptor was identified in a young man in good health. J is TRBJ2-3 and V is TRBV6-5; 7 positions match TRBD2. The CDR3 reads CASSLTAGASTDTQYF. In DNA form, the CDR3 reads TGTGCCAGCAGTTTAACCGCGGGAGCTAGCACAGATACGCAGTATTTT.